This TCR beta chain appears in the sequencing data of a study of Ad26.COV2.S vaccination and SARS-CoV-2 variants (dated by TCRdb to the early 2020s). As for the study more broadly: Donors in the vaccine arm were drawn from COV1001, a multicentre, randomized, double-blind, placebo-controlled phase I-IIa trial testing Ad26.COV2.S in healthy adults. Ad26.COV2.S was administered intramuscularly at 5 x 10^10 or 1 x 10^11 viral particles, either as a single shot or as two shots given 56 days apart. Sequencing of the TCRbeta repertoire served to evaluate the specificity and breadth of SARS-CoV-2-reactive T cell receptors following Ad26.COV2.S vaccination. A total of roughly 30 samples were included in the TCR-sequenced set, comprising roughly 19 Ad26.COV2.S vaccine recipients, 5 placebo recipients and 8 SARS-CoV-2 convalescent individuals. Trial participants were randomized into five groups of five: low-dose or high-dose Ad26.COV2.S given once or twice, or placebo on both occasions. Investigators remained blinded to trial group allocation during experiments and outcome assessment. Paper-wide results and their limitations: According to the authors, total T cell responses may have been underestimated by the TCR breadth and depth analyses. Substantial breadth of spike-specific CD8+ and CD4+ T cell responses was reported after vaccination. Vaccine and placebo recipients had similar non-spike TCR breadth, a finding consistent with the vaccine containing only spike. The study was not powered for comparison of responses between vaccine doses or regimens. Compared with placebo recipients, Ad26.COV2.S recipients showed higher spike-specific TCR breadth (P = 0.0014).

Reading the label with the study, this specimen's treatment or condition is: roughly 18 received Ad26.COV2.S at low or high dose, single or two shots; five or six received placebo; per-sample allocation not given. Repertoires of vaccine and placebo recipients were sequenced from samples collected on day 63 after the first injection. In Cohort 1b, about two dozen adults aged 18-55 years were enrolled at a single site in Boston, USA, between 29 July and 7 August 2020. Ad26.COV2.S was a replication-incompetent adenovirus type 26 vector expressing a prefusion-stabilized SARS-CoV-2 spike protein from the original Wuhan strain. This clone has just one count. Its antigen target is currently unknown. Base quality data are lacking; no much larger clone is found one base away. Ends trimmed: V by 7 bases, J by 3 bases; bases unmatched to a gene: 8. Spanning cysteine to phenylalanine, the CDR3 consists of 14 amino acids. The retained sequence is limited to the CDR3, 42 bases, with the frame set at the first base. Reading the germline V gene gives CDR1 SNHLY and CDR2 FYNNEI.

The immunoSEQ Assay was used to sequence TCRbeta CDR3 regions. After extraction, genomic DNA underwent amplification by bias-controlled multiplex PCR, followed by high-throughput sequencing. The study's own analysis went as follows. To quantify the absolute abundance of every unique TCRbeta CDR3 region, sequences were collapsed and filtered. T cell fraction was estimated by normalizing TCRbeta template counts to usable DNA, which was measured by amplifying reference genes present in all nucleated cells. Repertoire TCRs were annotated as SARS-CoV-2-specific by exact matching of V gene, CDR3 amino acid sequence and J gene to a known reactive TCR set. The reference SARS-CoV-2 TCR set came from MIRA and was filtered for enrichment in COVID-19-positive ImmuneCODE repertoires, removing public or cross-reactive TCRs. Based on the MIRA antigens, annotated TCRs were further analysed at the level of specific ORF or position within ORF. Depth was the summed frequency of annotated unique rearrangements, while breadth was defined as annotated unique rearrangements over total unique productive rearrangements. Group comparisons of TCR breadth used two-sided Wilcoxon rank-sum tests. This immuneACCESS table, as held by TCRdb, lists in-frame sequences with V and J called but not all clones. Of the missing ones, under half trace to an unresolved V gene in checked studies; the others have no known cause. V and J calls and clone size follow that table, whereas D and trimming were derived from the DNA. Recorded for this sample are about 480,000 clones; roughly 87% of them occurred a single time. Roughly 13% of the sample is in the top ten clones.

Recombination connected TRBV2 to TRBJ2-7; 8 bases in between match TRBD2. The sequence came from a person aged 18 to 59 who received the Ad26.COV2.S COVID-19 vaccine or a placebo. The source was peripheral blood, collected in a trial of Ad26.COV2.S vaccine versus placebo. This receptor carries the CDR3 CASKYSGTYYEQYF. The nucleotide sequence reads TGTGCCAGCAAGTATAGCGGGACATACTACGAGCAGTACTTC.